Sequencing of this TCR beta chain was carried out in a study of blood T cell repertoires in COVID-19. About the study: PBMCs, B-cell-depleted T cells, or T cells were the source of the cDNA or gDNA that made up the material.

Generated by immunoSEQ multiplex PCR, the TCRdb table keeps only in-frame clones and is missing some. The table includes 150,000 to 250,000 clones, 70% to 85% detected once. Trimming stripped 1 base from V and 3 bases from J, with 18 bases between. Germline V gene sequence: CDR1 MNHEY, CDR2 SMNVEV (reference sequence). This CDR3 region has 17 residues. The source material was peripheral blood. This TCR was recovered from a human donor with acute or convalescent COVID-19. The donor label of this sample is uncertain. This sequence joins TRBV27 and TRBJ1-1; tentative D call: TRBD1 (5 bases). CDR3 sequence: CASSLLAGPSLHTEAFF. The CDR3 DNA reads TGTGCCAGCAGTTTATTGGCAGGGCCCTCGCTCCACACTGAAGCTTTCTTT.